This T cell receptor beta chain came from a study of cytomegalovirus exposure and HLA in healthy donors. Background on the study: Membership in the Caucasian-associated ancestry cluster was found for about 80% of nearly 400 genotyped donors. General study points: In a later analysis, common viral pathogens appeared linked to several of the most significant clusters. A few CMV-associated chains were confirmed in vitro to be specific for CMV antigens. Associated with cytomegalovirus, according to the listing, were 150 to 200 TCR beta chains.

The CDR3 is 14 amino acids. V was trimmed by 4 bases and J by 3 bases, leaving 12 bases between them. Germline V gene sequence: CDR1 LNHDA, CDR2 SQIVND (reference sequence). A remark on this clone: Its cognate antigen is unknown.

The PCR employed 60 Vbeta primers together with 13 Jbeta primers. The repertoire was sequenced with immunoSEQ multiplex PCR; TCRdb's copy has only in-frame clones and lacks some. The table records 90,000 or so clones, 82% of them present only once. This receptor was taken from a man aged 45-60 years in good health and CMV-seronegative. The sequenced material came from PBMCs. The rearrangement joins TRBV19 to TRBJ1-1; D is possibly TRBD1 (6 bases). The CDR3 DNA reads TGTGCCAGTAGTAAGGATCAGGGGTACACTGAAGCTTTCTTT. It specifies CASSKDQGYTEAFF.